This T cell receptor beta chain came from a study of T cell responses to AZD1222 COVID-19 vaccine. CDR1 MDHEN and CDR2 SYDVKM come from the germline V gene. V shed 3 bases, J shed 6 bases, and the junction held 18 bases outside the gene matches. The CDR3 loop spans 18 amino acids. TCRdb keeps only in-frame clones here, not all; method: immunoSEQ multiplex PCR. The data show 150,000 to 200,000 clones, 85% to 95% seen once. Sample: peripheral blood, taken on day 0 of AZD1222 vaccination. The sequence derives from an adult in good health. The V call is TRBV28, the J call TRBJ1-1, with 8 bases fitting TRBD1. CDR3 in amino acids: CASSFVTGVPNMLAEAFF. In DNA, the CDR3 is TGTGCCAGCAGTTTCGTGACAGGGGTGCCCAATATGCTCGCTGAAGCTTTCTTT.